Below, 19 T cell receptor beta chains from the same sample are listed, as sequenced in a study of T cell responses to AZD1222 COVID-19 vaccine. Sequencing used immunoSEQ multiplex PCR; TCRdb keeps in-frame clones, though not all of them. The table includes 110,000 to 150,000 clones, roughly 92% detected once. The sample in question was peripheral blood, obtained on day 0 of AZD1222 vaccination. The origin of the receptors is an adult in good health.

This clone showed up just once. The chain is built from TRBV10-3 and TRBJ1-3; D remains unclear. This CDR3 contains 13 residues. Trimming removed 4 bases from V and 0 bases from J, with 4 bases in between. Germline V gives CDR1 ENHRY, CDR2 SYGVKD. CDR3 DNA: TGTGCCATCAGTGGGGGCTCTGGAAACACCATATATTTT. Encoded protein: CAISGGSGNTIYF.

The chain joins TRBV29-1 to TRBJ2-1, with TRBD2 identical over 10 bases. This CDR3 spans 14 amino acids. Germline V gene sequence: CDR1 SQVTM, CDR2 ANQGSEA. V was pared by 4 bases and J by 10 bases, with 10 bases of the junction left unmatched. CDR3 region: CSVVAGGPREEQFF. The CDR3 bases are TGCAGCGTTGTAGCGGGAGGCCCTCGGGAGGAGCAGTTCTTC.

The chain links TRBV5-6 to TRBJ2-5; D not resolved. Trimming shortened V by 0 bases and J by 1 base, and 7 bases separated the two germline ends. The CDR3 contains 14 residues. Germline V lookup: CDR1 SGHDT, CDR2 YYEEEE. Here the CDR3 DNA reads TGTGCCAGCAGCTTGGCGGTGGGCCAAGAGACCCAGTACTTC. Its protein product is CASSLAVGQETQYF.

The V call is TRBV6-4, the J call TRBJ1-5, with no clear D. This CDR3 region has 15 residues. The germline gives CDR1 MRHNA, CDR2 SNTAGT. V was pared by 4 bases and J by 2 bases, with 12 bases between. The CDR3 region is CASSVSGYGNQPQHF. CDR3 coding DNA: TGTGCCAGCAGTGTCTCGGGGTACGGCAATCAGCCCCAGCATTTT.

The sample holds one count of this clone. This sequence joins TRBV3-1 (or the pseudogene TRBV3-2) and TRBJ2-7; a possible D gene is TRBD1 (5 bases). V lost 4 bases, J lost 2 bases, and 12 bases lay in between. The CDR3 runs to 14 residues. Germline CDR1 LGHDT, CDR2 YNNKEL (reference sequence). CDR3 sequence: CASSRAGNAYEQYF. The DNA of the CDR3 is TGTGCCAGCAGCCGTGCAGGGAATGCCTACGAGCAGTACTTC.

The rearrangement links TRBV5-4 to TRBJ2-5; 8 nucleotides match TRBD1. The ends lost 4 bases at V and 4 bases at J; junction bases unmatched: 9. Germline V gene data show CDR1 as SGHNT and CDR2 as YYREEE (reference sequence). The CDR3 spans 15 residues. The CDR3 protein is CASSPGQGTRETQYF. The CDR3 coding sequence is TGTGCCAGCAGCCCAGGACAGGGAACCAGAGAGACCCAGTACTTC. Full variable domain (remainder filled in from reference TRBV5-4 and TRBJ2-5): ETGVTQSPTHLIKTRGQQVTLRCSSQSGHNTVSWYQQALGQGPQFIFQYYREEENGRGNFPPRFSGLQFPNYSSELNVNALELDDSALYLCASSPGQGTRETQYFGPGTRLLVL.

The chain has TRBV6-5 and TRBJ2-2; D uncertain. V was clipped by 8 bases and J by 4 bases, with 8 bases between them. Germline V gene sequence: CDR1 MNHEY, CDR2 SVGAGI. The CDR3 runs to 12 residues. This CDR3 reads CASYPGTGELFF. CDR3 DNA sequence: TGTGCCAGCTACCCGGGCACCGGGGAGCTGTTTTTT.

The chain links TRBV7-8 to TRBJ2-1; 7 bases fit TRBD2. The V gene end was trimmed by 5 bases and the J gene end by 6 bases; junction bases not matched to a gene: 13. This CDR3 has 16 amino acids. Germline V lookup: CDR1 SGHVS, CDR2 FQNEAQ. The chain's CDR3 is CASSPPFSGPGNEQFF. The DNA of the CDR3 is TGTGCCAGCAGCCCGCCCTTTAGCGGGCCGGGCAATGAGCAGTTCTTC.

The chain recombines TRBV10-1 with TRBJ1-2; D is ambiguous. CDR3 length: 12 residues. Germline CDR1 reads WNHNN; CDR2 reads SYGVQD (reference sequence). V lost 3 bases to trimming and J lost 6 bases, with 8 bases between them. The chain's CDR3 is CASSDSLHGYTF. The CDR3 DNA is TGCGCCAGCAGTGATTCTCTTCATGGCTACACCTTC.

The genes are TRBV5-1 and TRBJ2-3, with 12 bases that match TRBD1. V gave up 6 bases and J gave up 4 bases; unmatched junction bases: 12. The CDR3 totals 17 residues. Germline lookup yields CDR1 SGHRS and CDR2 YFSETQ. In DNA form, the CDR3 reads TGCGCCAGCAACCTCCAGGGACAGGGGGCGCGGGCAGATACGCAGTATTTT. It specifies CASNLQGQGARADTQYF.

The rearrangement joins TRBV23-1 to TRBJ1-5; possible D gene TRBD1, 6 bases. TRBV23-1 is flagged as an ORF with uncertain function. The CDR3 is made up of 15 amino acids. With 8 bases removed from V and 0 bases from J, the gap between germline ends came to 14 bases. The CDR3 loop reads CASPGDLDSNQPQHF. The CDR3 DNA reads TGCGCCAGCCCAGGGGATCTTGATAGCAATCAGCCCCAGCATTTT.

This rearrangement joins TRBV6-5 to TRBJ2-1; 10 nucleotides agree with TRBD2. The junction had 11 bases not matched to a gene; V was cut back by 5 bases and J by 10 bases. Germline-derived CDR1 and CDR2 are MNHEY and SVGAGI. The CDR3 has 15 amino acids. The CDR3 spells CASSNLAGERDEQFF. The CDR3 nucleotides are TGTGCCAGCAGTAACCTAGCGGGGGAAAGGGACGAGCAGTTCTTC.

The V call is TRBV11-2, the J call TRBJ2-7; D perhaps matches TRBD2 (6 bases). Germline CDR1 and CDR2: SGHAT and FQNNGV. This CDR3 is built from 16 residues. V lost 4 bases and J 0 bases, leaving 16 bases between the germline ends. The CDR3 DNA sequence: TGTGCCAGCAGCTCCCCGCTAGCGAACCCCTCCTACGAGCAGTACTTC. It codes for CASSSPLANPSYEQYF.

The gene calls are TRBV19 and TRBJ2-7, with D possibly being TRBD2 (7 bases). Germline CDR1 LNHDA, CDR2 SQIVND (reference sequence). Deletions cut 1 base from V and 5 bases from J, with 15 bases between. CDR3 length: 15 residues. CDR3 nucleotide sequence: TGTGCCAGTAGTATAGGAGGGGGGGAATTCGACGAGCAGTACTTC. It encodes CASSIGGGEFDEQYF.

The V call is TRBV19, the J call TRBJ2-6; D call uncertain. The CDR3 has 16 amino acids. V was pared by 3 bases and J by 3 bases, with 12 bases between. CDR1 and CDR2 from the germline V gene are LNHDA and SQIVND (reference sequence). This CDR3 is CASSIDVGVGANVLTF. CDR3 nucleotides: TGTGCCAGTAGTATCGACGTTGGAGTTGGGGCCAACGTCCTGACTTTC.

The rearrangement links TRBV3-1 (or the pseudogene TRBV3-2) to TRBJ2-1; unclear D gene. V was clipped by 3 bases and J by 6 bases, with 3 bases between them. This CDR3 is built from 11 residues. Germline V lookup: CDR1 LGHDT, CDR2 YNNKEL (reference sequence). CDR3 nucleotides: TGTGCCAGCAGCCACCCCAATGAGCAGTTCTTC. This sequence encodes CASSHPNEQFF.

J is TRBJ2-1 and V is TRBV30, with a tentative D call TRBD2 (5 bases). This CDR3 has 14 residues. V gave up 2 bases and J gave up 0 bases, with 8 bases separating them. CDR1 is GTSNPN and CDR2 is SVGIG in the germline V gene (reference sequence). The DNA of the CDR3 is TGTGCCTGGAGTCGGGATAGCTCCTACAATGAGCAGTTCTTC. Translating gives CAWSRDSSYNEQFF.

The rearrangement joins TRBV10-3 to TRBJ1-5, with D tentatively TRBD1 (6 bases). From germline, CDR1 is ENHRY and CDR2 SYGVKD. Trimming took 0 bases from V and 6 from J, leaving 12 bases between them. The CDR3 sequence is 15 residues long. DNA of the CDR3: TGTGCCATCAGTGAGTCGTGGGGGCGAATTCAGCCCCAGCATTTT. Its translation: CAISESWGRIQPQHF.

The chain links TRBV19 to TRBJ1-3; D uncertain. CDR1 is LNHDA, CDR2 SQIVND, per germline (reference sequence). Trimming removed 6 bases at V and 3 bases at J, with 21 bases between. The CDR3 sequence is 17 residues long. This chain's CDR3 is CASRGRLGTQLGNTIYF. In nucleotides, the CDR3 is TGTGCCAGTAGGGGCAGACTTGGAACTCAGCTTGGAAACACCATATATTTT. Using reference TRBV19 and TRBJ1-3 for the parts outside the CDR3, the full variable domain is DGGITQSPKYLFRKEGQNVTLSCEQNLNHDAMYWYRQDPGQGLRLIYYSQIVNDFQKGDIAEGYSVSREKKESFPLTVTSAQKNPTAFYLCASRGRLGTQLGNTIYFGEGSWLTVV.